This T cell receptor beta chain was recorded in a study of T cell repertoires in cytomegalovirus infection. Whole-study context: Public TCR beta signatures marked donors with CMV infection and the matching HLA.

Germline assignment: CDR1 SQVTM and CDR2 ANQGSEA. The CDR3 contains 13 residues. Trimming pared 7 bases from V and 1 base from J, leaving 13 bases between. TCRdb re-analysed the reads in MiXCR, keeping a single row per CDR3 protein. The table has hundreds of thousands of distinct CDR3 sequences, around 11% seen once. Only a few counts were recorded for this clonotype. Its antigen is not identified. Findings and limits, study-wide: CMV-specific HLA-C-restricted TCR beta clonotypes dominated the ex vivo response.

The sequence derives from a human donor in good health (CMV status not recorded). Some clones in this sample may be carry-over from other donors' samples. The sequenced material came from PBMCs. The chain links TRBV29-1 to TRBJ2-5; D remains unclear. The CDR3 is CSALGRVQETQYF. The DNA of the CDR3 is TGCAGCGCCCTCGGACGGGTCCAAGAGACCCAGTACTTC.